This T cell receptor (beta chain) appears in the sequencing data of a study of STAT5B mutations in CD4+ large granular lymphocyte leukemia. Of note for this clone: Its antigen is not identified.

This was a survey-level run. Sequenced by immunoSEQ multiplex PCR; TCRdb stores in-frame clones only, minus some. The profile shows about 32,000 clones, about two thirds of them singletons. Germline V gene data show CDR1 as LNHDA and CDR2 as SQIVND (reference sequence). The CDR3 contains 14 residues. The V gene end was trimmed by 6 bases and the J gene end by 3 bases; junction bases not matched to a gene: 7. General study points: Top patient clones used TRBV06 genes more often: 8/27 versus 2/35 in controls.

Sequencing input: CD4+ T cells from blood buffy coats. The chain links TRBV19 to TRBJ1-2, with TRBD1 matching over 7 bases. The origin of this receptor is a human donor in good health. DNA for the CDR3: TGTGCCAGTAGGAACAGGGGAAGCTACTATGGCTACACCTTC. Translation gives CASRNRGSYYGYTF.